Shown below are 8 T cell receptor beta chains from a single sample sequenced in a study of type 1 and type 2 diabetes patients. Genomic DNA was the PCR template. Amplification of the beta chain CDR3 used 30 forward and 13 reverse multiplex primers. Using its own MiXCR run on the multiplex PCR reads, TCRdb lists one record per CDR3 protein. The sample includes some 250,000 distinct CDR3 sequences, more than 45% of them seen just once. The sequencing input was peripheral blood mononuclear cells (PBMCs). The receptor set was obtained from a young man with type 2 diabetes.

This clonotype was counted a few times. V and J are TRBV6-5 and TRBJ1-2; 8 nucleotides align to TRBD1. CDR1 is MNHEY, CDR2 SVGAGI, per germline. The junction had 2 bases not matched to a gene; V was cut back by 8 bases and J by 0 bases. The CDR3 consists of 13 residues. CDR3: CASRTGTNYGYTF. The CDR3 DNA sequence: TGTGCCAGCCGGACAGGGACTAACTATGGCTACACCTTC.

The V gene is TRBV27, the J gene TRBJ1-6, with unresolved D. Between the trimmed V and J ends, which lost 3 bases and 7 bases, there was a span of 10 bases. Germline assignment: CDR1 MNHEY and CDR2 SMNVEV (reference sequence). The CDR3 extends over 14 amino acids. CDR3 sequence (DNA): TGTGCCAGCAGTTTTCTGTCGCGGAATTCACCCCTCCACTTT. The encoded protein is CASSFLSRNSPLHF.

As concerns this clonotype: This may be a read error, as it is one base from a much larger clone. The genes are TRBV15 and TRBJ2-7, with 7 bases fitting TRBD2. This CDR3 is built from 16 residues. Germline V gene lookup returns CDR1 LNHNV and CDR2 YYDKDF (reference sequence). The CDR3 loop reads CATSRGGGRVVYVQYF. The CDR3 DNA reads TGTGCCACCAGCAGAGGTGGAGGGAGGGTTGTTTACGTGCAGTACTTC.

This clonotype was seen a handful of times. The V and J genes are TRBV28 and TRBJ2-7, with 9 bases aligning to TRBD1. The CDR3 loop spans 15 amino acids. CDR1 and CDR2 from the germline V gene are MDHEN and SYDVKM. J gave up 5 bases and V 5 bases, and 10 bases lay outside the gene matches. CDR3 region: CASSRLQGAVDEQYF. CDR3 DNA sequence: TGTGCCAGCAGTCGCCTACAGGGGGCTGTTGACGAGCAGTACTTC.

The chain uses TRBV19 and TRBJ1-6; 8 positions match TRBD1. V was pared by 8 bases and J by 9 bases, with 6 bases of the junction left unmatched. Germline-derived CDR1 and CDR2 are LNHDA and SQIVND (reference sequence). The CDR3 runs to 13 residues. CDR3 sequence: CASRDRMISPLHF. The CDR3 DNA is TGTGCCAGTCGGGACAGGATGATTTCACCCCTCCACTTT.

The chain joins TRBV6-2 or TRBV6-3 to TRBJ2-1, with 9 positions matching TRBD2. This CDR3 comprises 15 residues. Trimming cost V 6 bases and J 0 bases; bases outside gene matches: 3. Germline CDR1 and CDR2: MNHEY and SVGEGT. The CDR3 nucleotides read TGTGCCAGCAGAACAGCGGGGGGCTCCTACAATGAGCAGTTCTTC. Translating gives CASRTAGGSYNEQFF.

The chain is built from TRBV20-1 and TRBJ2-1; the match to TRBD2 covers 10 bases. Germline values: CDR1 DFQATT, CDR2 SNEGSKA (reference sequence). The CDR3 has 13 amino acids. The V segment lost 4 bases and the J segment 4 bases; nucleotides outside the gene matches: 1. The DNA of the CDR3 is TGCAGTGCTATACTAGCGGGATACAATGAGCAGTTCTTC. Its translation: CSAILAGYNEQFF.

This clonotype was picked up a small number of times. The chain is built from TRBV28 and TRBJ2-3, with D perhaps TRBD2 (5 bases). Germline V gene sequence: CDR1 MDHEN, CDR2 SYDVKM. This CDR3 contains 10 residues. The V and J ends lost 10 bases and 7 bases respectively, with 9 bases between them. The CDR3 DNA sequence: TGTGCCACGCTAGCACATACGCAGTATTTT. Its translation: CATLAHTQYF.